This T cell receptor (beta chain) was sequenced for a study of blood T cell repertoires in COVID-19. Study summary: Acute and convalescent COVID-19 samples came from the United States, Italy and Spain. Nucleic acid was either cDNA or gDNA, and it came from T cells, B-cell-depleted T cells, or PBMCs.

Seattle-derived patients entered the study during active infection and were followed longitudinally. Libraries were prepared by immunoSEQ multiplex PCR; TCRdb keeps only in-frame clonotypes and omits some of them. The table shows about 160,000 clones, with around 79% occurring only once. The V gene's germline CDR1 is SGHRS and CDR2 YFSETQ. CDR3 size: 13 residues. Trimming removed 5 bases at V and 3 bases at J, with 11 bases between. The receptor's source is a woman aged 60 to 75 with COVID-19, enrolled during active disease. The rearrangement joins TRBV5-1 to TRBJ2-5, with D maybe TRBD2 (5 bases). Source material: peripheral blood. CDR3: CASRWAGEETQYF. CDR3 nucleotide sequence: TGCGCCAGCAGGTGGGCGGGCGAAGAGACCCAGTACTTC.